This entry lists 3 T cell receptor beta chains sequenced from one sample in a study of breast tumors, draining lymph nodes, adjacent tissues. MiXCR, applied by TCRdb to the multiplex PCR reads, yields one record per CDR3 protein. This table has fewer than 200,000 distinct CDR3 sequences, roughly 30% appearing once. The lymph nodes were axillary draining lymph nodes from breast cancer patients. Material for sequencing was axillary lymph node tissue. The receptors originated from a female donor with breast cancer. Some clones in this sample may be carry-over from other donors' samples.

About this clonotype: This clone may be a read error of a much larger clone one base away. The chain links TRBV13 to TRBJ2-5, with TRBD2 as a possible D gene (5 bases). There are 13 residues in the CDR3. The V gene's germline CDR1 is PRHDT and CDR2 FYEKMQ (reference sequence). Trimming pared 4 bases from V and 5 bases from J, leaving 11 bases between. The CDR3 loop is CASSSGCPETQYF. CDR3 DNA sequence: TGTGCCAGCAGCTCGGGATGCCCGGAGACCCAGTACTTC.

In the case of this clonotype: A read error is likely, as this CDR3 ends without the conserved phenylalanine or tryptophan. The CDR3 region is CSAPTSGGSINEQFL. CDR3 DNA: TGCAGTGCGCCTACTAGCGGGGGGTCCATCAATGAGCAGTTCCTC. This chain joins TRBV20-1 and TRBJ2-1; 12 positions match TRBD2. Germline loops: CDR1 DFQATT, CDR2 SNEGSKA (reference sequence). This CDR3 is 15 amino acids long. The V gene end was trimmed by 6 bases and the J gene end by 6 bases; junction bases not matched to a gene: 9.

This clonotype was counted ten times or more. CDR3 amino acids: CASSLDRTSGANQETQYF. CDR3 DNA: TGTGCCAGCAGCTTAGATCGGACTAGCGGGGCCAACCAAGAGACCCAGTACTTC. The chain links TRBV7-3 to TRBJ2-5, with TRBD2 matching over 12 bases. Germline V gives CDR1 SGHTA, CDR2 FQGTGA. This CDR3 spans 18 amino acids. The junction had 7 bases not matched to a gene; V was cut back by 2 bases and J by 0 bases.